What follows are 15 T cell receptor beta chains derived from one specimen sequenced in a study of cytomegalovirus exposure and HLA in healthy donors. Primers for the PCR totalled 60 Vbeta and 13 Jbeta. Assay used: immunoSEQ multiplex PCR; TCRdb lists only in-frame clones, some missing. The data contain over 200,000 clones, around 85% of them singletons. Specimen: PBMCs. These receptors were collected from a human donor in good health.

The gene calls are TRBV7-6 and TRBJ2-5; the D is unclear. Germline V gene lookup returns CDR1 SGHVS and CDR2 FNYEAQ. Trimming removed 3 bases at V and 0 bases at J, with 11 bases between. There are 15 residues in the CDR3. The CDR3 sequence is CASSLADMYQETQYF. CDR3 in DNA: TGTGCCAGCAGCTTGGCAGATATGTACCAAGAGACCCAGTACTTC.

V gene TRBV4-1 combines with J gene TRBJ2-7; TRBD2 is a possible D gene (5 bases). This CDR3 is 14 amino acids long. Germline assignment: CDR1 MGHRA and CDR2 YSYEKL. Trimming pared 1 base from V and 7 bases from J, leaving 14 bases between. The CDR3 DNA reads TGCGCCAGCAGCCAAGCGGGATTTCTTCGGGAGCAGTACTTC. Residues: CASSQAGFLREQYF.

The V call is TRBV28, the J call TRBJ2-7; 9 bases match TRBD1. Germline lookup yields CDR1 MDHEN and CDR2 SYDVKM. The CDR3 sequence is 15 residues long. The V segment lost 5 bases and the J segment 3 bases; nucleotides outside the gene matches: 8. CDR3 DNA sequence: TGTGCCAGCAGTGTGGGACAGGGAGAACTCTACGAGCAGTACTTC. Amino acid sequence: CASSVGQGELYEQYF. Full variable domain (outside the CDR3, taken from reference TRBV28 and TRBJ2-7): DVKVTQSSRYLVKRTGEKVFLECVQDMDHENMFWYRQDPGLGLRLIYFSYDVKMKEKGDIPEGYSVSREKKERFSLILESASTNQTSMYLCASSVGQGELYEQYFGPGTRLTVT.

The table lists this clone with a few counts. The chain recombines TRBV5-4 with TRBJ1-1; D gene ambiguous. The V end was cut by 1 base, the J end by 5 bases, with 6 bases between. CDR3 length equals 12 residues. Germline V gene data show CDR1 as SGHNT and CDR2 as YYREEE (reference sequence). CDR3 coding DNA: TGTGCCAGCAGCTTGTTTCCGACTGAAGCTTTCTTT. Translating it yields CASSLFPTEAFF.

This clone was seen just once. The chain has TRBV19 and TRBJ2-1; D not certain. The CDR3 covers 13 residues. Germline CDR1 is LNHDA and CDR2 is SQIVND (reference sequence). Trimming removed 7 bases from V and 8 bases from J, with 15 bases in between. The CDR3 reads CASKVSSYDEQFF. The CDR3 nucleotides are TGTGCCAGTAAAGTTAGCTCATACGATGAGCAGTTCTTC.

The chain links TRBV2 to TRBJ1-2; TRBD1 is a possible D gene (6 bases). CDR1 and CDR2 (germline): SNHLY, FYNNEI. The CDR3 spans 15 residues. The ends were cut back, 0 bases at V and 3 bases at J, with 11 bases in the middle. The CDR3 sequence: CASSEAAGADYGYTF. The CDR3 DNA reads TGTGCCAGCAGTGAAGCGGCAGGGGCAGACTATGGCTACACCTTC.

The chain joins TRBV2 to TRBJ1-1; D uncertain. Germline lookup yields CDR1 SNHLY and CDR2 FYNNEI. The CDR3 extends over 14 amino acids. Trimming took 6 bases from V and 3 from J, leaving 14 bases between them. The CDR3 protein is CASRWSGDYTEAFF. For the CDR3, the DNA is TGTGCCAGCAGGTGGTCTGGAGACTACACTGAAGCTTTCTTT.

This clone was counted a single time. The chain joins TRBV11-1 to TRBJ2-7; D is perhaps TRBD1 (6 bases). The CDR3 extends over 13 amino acids. Deletions cut 2 bases from V and 5 bases from J, with 10 bases between. Germline V gene sequence: CDR1 SGHAT, CDR2 FQDESV (reference sequence). Here the CDR3 reads CASSLRRGDEQYF. CDR3 sequence (DNA): TGTGCCAGCAGCTTACGCAGGGGCGACGAGCAGTACTTC.

The chain joins TRBV9 to TRBJ2-3; 8 bases match TRBD1. The germline gives CDR1 SGDLS, CDR2 YYNGEE. The CDR3 is 15 amino acids. Germline trimming cut 3 bases from V and 4 bases from J; bases unmatched to any gene: 7. CDR3 loop: CASSAGQGRSDTQYF. The CDR3 DNA follows: TGTGCCAGCAGCGCCGGACAGGGTCGCTCAGATACGCAGTATTTT.

Note on this clone: The junction differs from germline at one of its ends, possibly a read error. The chain is built from TRBV7-9 and TRBJ1-4; 10 nucleotides align to TRBD1. CDR3 length equals 15 residues. Germline CDR1 and CDR2: SEHNR and FQNEAQ (reference sequence). The CDR3 loop reads CSSSRRDRGQEKLFF. The CDR3, as DNA: TGTTCCAGCAGCAGACGGGACAGGGGTCAGGAAAAACTGTTTTTT. The variable domain in full, completed from reference TRBV7-9 and TRBJ1-4, reads DTGVSQNPRHKITKRGQNVTFRCDPISEHNRLYWYRQTLGQGPEFLTYFQNEAQLEKSRLLSDRFSAERPKGSFSTLEIQRTEQGDSAMYLCSSSRRDRGQEKLFFGSGTQLSVL.

V and J are TRBV10-3 and TRBJ1-1; D is uncertain. This CDR3 contains 14 residues. With 3 bases removed from V and 1 base from J, the gap between germline ends came to 9 bases. CDR1 is ENHRY and CDR2 is SYGVKD in the germline V gene. DNA of the CDR3: TGTGCCATCAGTGAACACAGAGAGAACACTGAAGCTTTCTTT. This translates into CAISEHRENTEAFF.

V and J are TRBV7-2 and TRBJ2-3; 8 bases map to TRBD2. Per the germline V gene, CDR1 is SGHTA and CDR2 is FQGNSA. V was clipped by 3 bases and J by 7 bases; unmatched bases: 6. The CDR3 covers 14 residues. CDR3 nucleotide sequence: TGTGCCAGCAGCTTTTCCCGCGGGGGGAATACGCAGTATTTT. Protein sequence: CASSFSRGGNTQYF. Full variable domain (rest looked up from reference TRBV7-2 and TRBJ2-3): GAGVSQSPSNKVTEKGKDVELRCDPISGHTALYWYRQSLGQGLEFLIYFQGNSAPDKSGLPSDRFSAERTGGSVSTLTIQRTQQEDSAVYLCASSFSRGGNTQYFGPGTRLTVL.

The rearrangement links TRBV7-9 to TRBJ2-7; 11 positions agree with TRBD2. Germline values: CDR1 SEHNR, CDR2 FQNEAQ (reference sequence). The V and J ends lost 1 base and 0 bases, in that order; junction bases with no gene match: 5. The CDR3 has 17 residues. This CDR3 reads CASSLDTSGSSSYEQYF. In nucleotides, the CDR3 is TGTGCCAGCAGCTTAGATACTAGCGGGAGTTCCTCCTACGAGCAGTACTTC.

The V call is TRBV28, the J call TRBJ2-5; TRBD2 is a possible D gene (6 bases). Germline-derived CDR1 and CDR2 are MDHEN and SYDVKM. This CDR3 has 15 residues. V lost 3 bases and J lost 1, with 12 bases in between. CDR3 sequence reads: CASSLLAGLQETQYF. Here the CDR3 DNA reads TGTGCCAGCAGTTTGTTGGCGGGACTCCAAGAGACCCAGTACTTC.

V is TRBV6-1 and J is TRBJ1-5, with D uncertain. There are 15 residues in the CDR3. V was cut by 1 base and J by 5 bases, with 12 bases left in between. In germline, CDR1 is MNHNS, CDR2 SASEGT. The CDR3 spells CASSEDWAADQPQHF. CDR3 bases: TGTGCCAGCAGTGAAGATTGGGCAGCAGATCAGCCCCAGCATTTT.